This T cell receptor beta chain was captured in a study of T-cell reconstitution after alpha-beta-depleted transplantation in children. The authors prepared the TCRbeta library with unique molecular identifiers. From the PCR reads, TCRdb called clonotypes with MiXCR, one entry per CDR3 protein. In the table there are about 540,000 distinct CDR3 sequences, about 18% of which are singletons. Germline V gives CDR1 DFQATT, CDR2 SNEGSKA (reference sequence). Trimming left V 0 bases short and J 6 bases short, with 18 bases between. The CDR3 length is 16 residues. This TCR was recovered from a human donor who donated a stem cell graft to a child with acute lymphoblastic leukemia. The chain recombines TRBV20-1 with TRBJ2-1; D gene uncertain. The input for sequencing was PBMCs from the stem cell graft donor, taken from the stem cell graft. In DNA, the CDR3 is TGCAGTGCTAGAGATCATCGTCGGCTAGACTCCAATGAGCAGTTCTTC. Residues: CSARDHRRLDSNEQFF.